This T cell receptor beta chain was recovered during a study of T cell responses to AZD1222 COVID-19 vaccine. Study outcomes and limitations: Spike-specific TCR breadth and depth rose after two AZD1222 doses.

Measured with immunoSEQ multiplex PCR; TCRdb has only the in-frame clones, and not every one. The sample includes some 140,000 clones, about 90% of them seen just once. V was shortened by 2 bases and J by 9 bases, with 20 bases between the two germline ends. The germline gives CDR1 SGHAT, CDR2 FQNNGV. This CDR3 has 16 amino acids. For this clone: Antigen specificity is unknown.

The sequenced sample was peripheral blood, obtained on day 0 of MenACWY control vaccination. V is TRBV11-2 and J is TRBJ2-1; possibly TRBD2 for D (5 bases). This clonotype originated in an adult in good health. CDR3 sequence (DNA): TGTGCCAGCAGCTTAACTAGGGCAATTGGTGCTAGTGAGCAGTTCTTC. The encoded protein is CASSLTRAIGASEQFF. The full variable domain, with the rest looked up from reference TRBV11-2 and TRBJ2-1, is EAGVAQSPRYKIIEKRQSVAFWCNPISGHATLYWYQQILGQGPKLLIQFQNNGVVDDSQLPKDRFSAERLKGVDSTLKIQPAKLEDSAVYLCASSLTRAIGASEQFFGPGTRLTVL.